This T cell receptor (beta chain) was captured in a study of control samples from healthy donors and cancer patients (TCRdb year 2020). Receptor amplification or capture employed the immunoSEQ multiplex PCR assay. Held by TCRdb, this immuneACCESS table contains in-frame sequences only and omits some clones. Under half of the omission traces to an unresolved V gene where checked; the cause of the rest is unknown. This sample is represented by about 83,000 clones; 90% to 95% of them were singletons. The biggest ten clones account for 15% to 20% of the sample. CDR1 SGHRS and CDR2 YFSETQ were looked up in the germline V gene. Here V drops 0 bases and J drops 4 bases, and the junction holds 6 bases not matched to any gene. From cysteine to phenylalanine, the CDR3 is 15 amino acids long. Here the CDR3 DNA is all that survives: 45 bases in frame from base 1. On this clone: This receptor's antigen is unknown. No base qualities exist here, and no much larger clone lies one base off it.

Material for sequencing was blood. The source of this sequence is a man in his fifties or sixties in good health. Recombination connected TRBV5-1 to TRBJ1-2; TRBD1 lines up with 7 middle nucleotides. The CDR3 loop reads CASSLVEGAVYGYTF. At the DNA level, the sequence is TGCGCCAGCAGCTTGGTAGAGGGGGCAGTCTATGGCTACACCTTC.